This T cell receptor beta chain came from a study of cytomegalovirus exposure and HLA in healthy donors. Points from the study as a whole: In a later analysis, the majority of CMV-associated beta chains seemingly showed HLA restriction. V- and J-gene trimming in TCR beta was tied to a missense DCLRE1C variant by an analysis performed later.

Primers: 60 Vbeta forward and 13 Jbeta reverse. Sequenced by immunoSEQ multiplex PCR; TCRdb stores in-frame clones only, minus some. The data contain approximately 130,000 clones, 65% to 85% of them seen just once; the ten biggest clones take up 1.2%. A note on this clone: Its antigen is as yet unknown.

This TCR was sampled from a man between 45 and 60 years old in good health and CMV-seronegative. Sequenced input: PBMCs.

In DNA, the CDR3 is TGCGCCAGCAGCCAAAAGGACAGGCTGCTGAACACCGGGGAGCTGTTTTTT. Translation gives CASSQKDRLLNTGELFF. The rearrangement uses TRBV4-1 and TRBJ2-2, with 7 bases that match TRBD1. V gave up 2 bases and J gave up 1 base; unmatched junction bases: 7. The CDR3 spans 17 residues. CDR1 is MGHRA and CDR2 is YSYEKL in the germline V gene.